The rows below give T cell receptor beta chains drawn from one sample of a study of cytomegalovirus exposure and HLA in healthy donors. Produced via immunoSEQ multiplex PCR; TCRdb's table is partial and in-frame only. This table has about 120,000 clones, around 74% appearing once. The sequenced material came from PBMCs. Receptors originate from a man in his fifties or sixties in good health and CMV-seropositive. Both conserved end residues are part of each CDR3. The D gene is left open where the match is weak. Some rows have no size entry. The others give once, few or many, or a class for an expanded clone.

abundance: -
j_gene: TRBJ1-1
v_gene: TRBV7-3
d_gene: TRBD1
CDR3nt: TGTGCCAGCAGCCTGACAGGGAGTCCGAACACTGAAGCTTTCTTT
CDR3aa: CASSLTGSPNTEAFF

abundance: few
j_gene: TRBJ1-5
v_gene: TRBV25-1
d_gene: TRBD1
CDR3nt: TGTGCCAGCAGTGCTGGACAGGGCCTCAATCAGCCCCAGCATTTT
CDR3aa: CASSAGQGLNQPQHF

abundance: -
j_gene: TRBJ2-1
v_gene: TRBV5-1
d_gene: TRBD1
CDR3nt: TGCGCCAGCAGCTTGTGGGGACAGACGACTTACAATGAGCAGTTCTTC
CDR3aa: CASSLWGQTTYNEQFF

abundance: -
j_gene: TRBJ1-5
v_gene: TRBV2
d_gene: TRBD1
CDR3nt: TGTGCCAGCAGTGAAAATCCGACAGGGCGAAATCAGCCCCAGCATTTT
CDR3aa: CASSENPTGRNQPQHF

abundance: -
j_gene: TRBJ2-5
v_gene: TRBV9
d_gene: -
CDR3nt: TGTGCCAGCAGCACCGGGGAGGCTTGGGTGGGAGAGACCCAGTACTTC
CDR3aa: CASSTGEAWVGETQYF

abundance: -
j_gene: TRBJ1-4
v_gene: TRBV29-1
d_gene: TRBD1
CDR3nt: TGCAGCGTGACCAACAGGGGATCGCGGGAAAAACTGTTTTTT
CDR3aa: CSVTNRGSREKLFF

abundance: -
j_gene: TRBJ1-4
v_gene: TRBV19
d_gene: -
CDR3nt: TGTGCCAGTAGTCCTGTCCCTCCAGGTACTGAAAAACTGTTTTTT
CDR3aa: CASSPVPPGTEKLFF

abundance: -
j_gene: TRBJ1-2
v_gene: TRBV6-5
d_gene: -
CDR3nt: TGTGCCAGCAGTCCTCCGGCAGGGGAGGGTGGCTACACCTTC
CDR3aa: CASSPPAGEGGYTF

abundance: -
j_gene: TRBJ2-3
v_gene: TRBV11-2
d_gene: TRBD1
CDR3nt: TGTGCCAGCAGCTTGGACAGGGGCACAGATACGCAGTATTTT
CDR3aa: CASSLDRGTDTQYF

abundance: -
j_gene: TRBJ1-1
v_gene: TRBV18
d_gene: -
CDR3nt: TGTGCCAGCTCACCACGAGAGGTCGGGAACACTGAAGCTTTCTTT
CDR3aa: CASSPREVGNTEAFF

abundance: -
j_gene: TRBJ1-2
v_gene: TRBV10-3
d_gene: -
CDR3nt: TGTGCCATCAGTGCTGCCCATATGGGGGGCTATGGCTACACCTTC
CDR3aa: CAISAAHMGGYGYTF

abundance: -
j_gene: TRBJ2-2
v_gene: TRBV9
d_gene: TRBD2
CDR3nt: TGTGCCAGCAGCGCCACTAGCGGGATCGAGGAGCTGTTTTTT
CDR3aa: CASSATSGIEELFF

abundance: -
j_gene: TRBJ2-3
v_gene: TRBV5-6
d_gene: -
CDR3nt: TGTGCCAGCAGCCCATCCCCGGGGGCAGATACGCAGTATTTT
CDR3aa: CASSPSPGADTQYF

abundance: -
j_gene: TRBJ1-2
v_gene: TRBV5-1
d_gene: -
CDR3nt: TGCGCCAGCAGCTTGGGGCCGGCCGGGTCATATGGCTACACCTTC
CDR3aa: CASSLGPAGSYGYTF

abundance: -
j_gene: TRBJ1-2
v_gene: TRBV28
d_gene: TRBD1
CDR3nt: TGTGCCAGCAGTTTCATCTACAGGGGCTCACATGGCTACACCTTC
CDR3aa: CASSFIYRGSHGYTF

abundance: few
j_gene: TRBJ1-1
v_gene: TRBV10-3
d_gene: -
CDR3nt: TGTGCCATCTCTGGTTGGTCGGAGACTGAAGCTTTCTTT
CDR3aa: CAISGWSETEAFF

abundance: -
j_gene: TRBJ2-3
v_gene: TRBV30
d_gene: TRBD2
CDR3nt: TGTGCCTGGCGACTAGCGGGGAGCACAGATACGCAGTATTTT
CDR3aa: CAWRLAGSTDTQYF

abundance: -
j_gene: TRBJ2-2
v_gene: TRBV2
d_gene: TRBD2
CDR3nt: TGTGCCAGCAGTGAAGTCCCCAGCGGGGGGTTCACCGGGGAGCTGTTTTTT
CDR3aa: CASSEVPSGGFTGELFF

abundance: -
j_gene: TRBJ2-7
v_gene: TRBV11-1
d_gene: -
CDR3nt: TGTGCCAGCAGCTTAGTTCAGGGCTACGAGCAGTACTTC
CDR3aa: CASSLVQGYEQYF

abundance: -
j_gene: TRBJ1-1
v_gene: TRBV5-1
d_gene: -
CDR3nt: TGCGCCAGCAGAGGGACGGGCGGGGCCTTGAACACTGAAGCTTTCTTT
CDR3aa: CASRGTGGALNTEAFF

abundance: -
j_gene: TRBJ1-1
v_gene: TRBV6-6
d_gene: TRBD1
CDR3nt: TGTGCCAGCAAGCCACAGGGGGCGCTGAACACTGAAGCTTTCTTT
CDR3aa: CASKPQGALNTEAFF

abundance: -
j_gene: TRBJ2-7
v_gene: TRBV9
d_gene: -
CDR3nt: -
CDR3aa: CASSPVLGGYEQYF

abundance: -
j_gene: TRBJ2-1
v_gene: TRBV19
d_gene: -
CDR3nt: TGTGCCAGCCGAGGCCGCGGGCCCCACGCGAATGAGCAGTTCTTC
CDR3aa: CASRGRGPHANEQFF

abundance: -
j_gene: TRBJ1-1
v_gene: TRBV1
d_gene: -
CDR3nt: TGCACCAGCAACCCAAAAGCGGGTCTGCGGGAGAACACTGAAGCTTTCTTT
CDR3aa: CTSNPKAGLRENTEAFF

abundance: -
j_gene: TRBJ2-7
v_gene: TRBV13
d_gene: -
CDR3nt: TGTGCCAGCAGCTCCGGACAGAACTACGAGCAGTACTTC
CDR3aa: CASSSGQNYEQYF

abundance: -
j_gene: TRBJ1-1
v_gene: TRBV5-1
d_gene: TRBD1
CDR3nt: TGCGCCAGCAGCTTGGAACAGGGGTTCACTGAAGCTTTCTTT
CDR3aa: CASSLEQGFTEAFF

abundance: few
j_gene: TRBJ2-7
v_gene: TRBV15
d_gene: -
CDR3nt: TGTGCCACCAGCGGGGGACTTCCCATCTCCTACGAGCAGTACTTC
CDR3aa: CATSGGLPISYEQYF

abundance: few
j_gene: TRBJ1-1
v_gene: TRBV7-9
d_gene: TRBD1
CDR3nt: TGTGCCAGCAGCCCAACTCTGGACAGGGTGGGTGAAGCTTTCTTT
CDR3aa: CASSPTLDRVGEAFF

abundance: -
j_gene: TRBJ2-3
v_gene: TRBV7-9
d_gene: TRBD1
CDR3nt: TGTGCCAGCAGACACGGACAGGGCACAGATACGCAGTATTTT
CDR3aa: CASRHGQGTDTQYF

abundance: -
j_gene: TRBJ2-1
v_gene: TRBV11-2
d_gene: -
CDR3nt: TGTGCCAGCAGCCCTACAGGGTATGAGCAGTTCTTC
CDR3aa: CASSPTGYEQFF

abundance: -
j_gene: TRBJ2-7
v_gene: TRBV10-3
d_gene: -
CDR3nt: TGTGCCATCAGTGGGCAGGGCTACGAGCAGTACTTC
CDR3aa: CAISGQGYEQYF

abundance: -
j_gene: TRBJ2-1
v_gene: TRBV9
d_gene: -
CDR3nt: TGTGCCAGCAGCCCCCTCGGCGGCGAGCAGTTCTTC
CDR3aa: CASSPLGGEQFF

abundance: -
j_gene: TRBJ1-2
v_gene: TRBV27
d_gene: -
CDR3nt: TGTGCCAGCAGTCTAAAGTTCTTAGAGACTCCTAGGGGCTACACCTTC
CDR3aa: CASSLKFLETPRGYTF

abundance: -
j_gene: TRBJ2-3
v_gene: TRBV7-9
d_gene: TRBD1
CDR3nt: TGTGCCAGCAGCTTCGTCCCGGGACAGGGGGCAACAGATACGCAGTATTTT
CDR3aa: CASSFVPGQGATDTQYF

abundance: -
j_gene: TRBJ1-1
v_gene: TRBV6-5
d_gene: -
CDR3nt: TGTGCCAGCAGTTACTCGACCCAAGGATGGGGGACACCTTTCTTT
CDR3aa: CASSYSTQGWGTPFF

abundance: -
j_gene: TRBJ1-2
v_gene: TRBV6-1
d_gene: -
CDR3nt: TGTGCCACCGCAGGAAACTCTAACTATGGCTACACCTTC
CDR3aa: CATAGNSNYGYTF

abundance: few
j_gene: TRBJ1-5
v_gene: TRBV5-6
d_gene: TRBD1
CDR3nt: TGTGCCAGCAGTTTAGGGACAGCTAATCAGCCCCAGCATTTT
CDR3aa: CASSLGTANQPQHF

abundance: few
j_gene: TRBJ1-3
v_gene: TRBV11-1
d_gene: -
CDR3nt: TGTGCCAGCAGCTTTACTCGCGACTCTGGAAACACCATATATTTT
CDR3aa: CASSFTRDSGNTIYF

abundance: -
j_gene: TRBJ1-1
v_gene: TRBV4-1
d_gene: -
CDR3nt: TGCGCCAGCAGCCCCCGGAAGGGACACTACACTGAAGCTTTCTTT
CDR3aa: CASSPRKGHYTEAFF

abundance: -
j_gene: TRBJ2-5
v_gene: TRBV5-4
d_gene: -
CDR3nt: TGTGCCAGCAAGGAGGGAGCCATGGAGACCCAGTACTTC
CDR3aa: CASKEGAMETQYF

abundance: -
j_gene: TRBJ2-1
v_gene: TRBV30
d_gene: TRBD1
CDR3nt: TGTGCCGGACAGGGGGACAATGAGCAGTTCTTC
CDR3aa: CAGQGDNEQFF

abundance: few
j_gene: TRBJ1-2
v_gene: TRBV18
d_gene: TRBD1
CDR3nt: TGTGCCAGCTCACCAATCGTCGGGACAGGGGGCGATGGCTACACCTTC
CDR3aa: CASSPIVGTGGDGYTF

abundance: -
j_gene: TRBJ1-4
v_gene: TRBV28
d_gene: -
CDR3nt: TGTGCCAGCCGAAAACAGGGTGAGGGTGAAAAACTGTTTTTT
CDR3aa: CASRKQGEGEKLFF

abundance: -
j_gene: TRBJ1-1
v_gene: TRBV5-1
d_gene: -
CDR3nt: TGCGCCAGCAGGCGTACAGTGAACACTGAAGCTTTCTTT
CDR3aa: CASRRTVNTEAFF

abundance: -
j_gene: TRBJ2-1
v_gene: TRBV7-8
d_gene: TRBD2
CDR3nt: TGTGCCAGCATCCTTGGGCGGGGGGACTACAATGAGCAGTTCTTC
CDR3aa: CASILGRGDYNEQFF